These 19 T cell receptor beta chains came from one sample sequenced in a study of Ad26.COV2.S vaccination and SARS-CoV-2 variants. Here immunoSEQ multiplex PCR was the method, and the copy in TCRdb shows in-frame clones only, minus some. The sample lists around 500,000 clones; 89% were seen once. As to treatment: about 20 received Ad26.COV2.S at low or high dose, single or two shots; 5 received placebo; per-sample allocation not given. The study sampled participants on day 63 after the first vaccine or placebo injection. This sample comprised peripheral blood, obtained in a trial of Ad26.COV2.S vaccine versus placebo. The receptors were gathered from a person aged 18 to 59 who received the Ad26.COV2.S COVID-19 vaccine or a placebo.

V is TRBV2 and J is TRBJ1-6; 9 bases line up with TRBD1. Germline V lookup: CDR1 SNHLY, CDR2 FYNNEI. The CDR3 contains 15 residues. The J segment lost 9 bases and the V segment lost 3 bases, leaving 6 bases of the junction unmatched. As DNA, the CDR3 is TGTGCCAGCAGTGACGCTACAGGGGGCATTTCACCCCTCCACTTT. Its protein product is CASSDATGGISPLHF.

V usage is TRBV3-1 (or the pseudogene TRBV3-2) and J usage is TRBJ2-7; TRBD2 matches at 7 bases. The V segment lost 1 base and the J segment 0 bases; nucleotides outside the gene matches: 12. The germline V gene encodes CDR1 LGHDT and CDR2 YNNKEL (reference sequence). The CDR3 loop spans 18 amino acids. CDR3 sequence: CASSQGGYKRGLSYEQYF. CDR3 sequence (DNA): TGTGCCAGCAGCCAAGGGGGGTACAAGCGGGGCCTCTCCTACGAGCAGTACTTC.

The chain joins TRBV9 to TRBJ1-2; tentatively, D is TRBD1 (6 bases). The CDR3 has 15 residues. CDR1 and CDR2 (germline): SGDLS, YYNGEE. V lost 0 bases, J lost 8 bases, and 17 bases lay in between. CDR3 loop: CASSVEWTAIRGYTF. The CDR3 region has the DNA TGTGCCAGCAGCGTAGAATGGACAGCAATCCGAGGCTACACCTTC.

The chain carries TRBV3-1 (or the pseudogene TRBV3-2) and TRBJ2-7, with 7 bases matching TRBD2. V shed 2 bases and J 12 bases; nucleotides not matched to a gene: 10. This CDR3 is built from 13 residues. Germline V gene data show CDR1 as LGHDT and CDR2 as YNNKEL (reference sequence). The CDR3 DNA reads as TGTGCCAGCAGCCAACGAAACAATGGACTAGTGTACTTC. Protein product: CASSQRNNGLVYF.

This rearrangement joins TRBV25-1 to TRBJ1-2, with TRBD1 matching over 7 bases. The V segment lost 5 bases and the J segment 5 bases; nucleotides outside the gene matches: 11. CDR3 size: 15 residues. Germline V gene data show CDR1 as MGHDK and CDR2 as SYGVNS. This chain's CDR3 is CASSTHQGVKYGYTF. Here the CDR3 DNA reads TGTGCCAGCAGTACGCACCAGGGGGTGAAGTATGGCTACACCTTC.

This clone was seen only a few times. This sample also contains other DNA sequences that code for the same CDR3. J is TRBJ1-1 and V is TRBV6-5; possible D gene TRBD1, 5 bases. There are 12 residues in the CDR3. Germline V gene data show CDR1 as MNHEY and CDR2 as SVGAGI. V gave up 2 bases and J gave up 4 bases, with 5 bases separating them. The DNA for the CDR3 is TGTGCCAGCAGTTACGGGGGCACTGAAGCTTTCTTT. Translation: CASSYGGTEAFF.

On this clone: Other DNA sequences in this sample translate to the same CDR3. J is TRBJ1-1 and V is TRBV3-1 (or the pseudogene TRBV3-2), with no clear D. In germline, CDR1 is LGHDT, CDR2 YNNKEL (reference sequence). V lost 1 base and J 2 bases, leaving 5 bases between the germline ends. The CDR3 contains 13 residues. The CDR3 reads CASSQGGNTEAFF. CDR3 sequence (DNA): TGTGCCAGCAGCCAAGGAGGAAACACTGAAGCTTTCTTT.

The V gene is TRBV3-1 (or the pseudogene TRBV3-2), the J gene TRBJ2-7; 13 bases map to TRBD2. Germline-derived CDR1 and CDR2 are LGHDT and YNNKEL (reference sequence). The junction had 7 bases not matched to a gene; V was cut back by 6 bases and J by 2 bases. The CDR3 covers 16 residues. In DNA, the CDR3 is TGTGCCAGCAGGCATTCAGGGACTAGCGGGACCTACGAGCAGTACTTC. Protein: CASRHSGTSGTYEQYF.

V is TRBV2 and J is TRBJ1-2; a possible D gene is TRBD1 (6 bases). The V end was cut by 8 bases, the J end by 2 bases, with 18 bases between. Germline lookup yields CDR1 SNHLY and CDR2 FYNNEI. The CDR3 runs 15 residues. The CDR3 loop is CASRLEGQLNYGYTF. The CDR3 bases are TGTGCCAGCCGCCTTGAAGGACAGCTAAACTATGGCTACACCTTC.

V and J are TRBV6-4 and TRBJ1-2; D remains unclear. Germline V gene lookup returns CDR1 MRHNA and CDR2 SNTAGT. Trimming took 0 bases from V and 3 from J, leaving 20 bases between them. CDR3 length: 18 residues. The CDR3 DNA is TGTGCCAGCAGTGACTCCGGACCCTTAGCGTCCCTTTACTATGGCTACACCTTC. It is translated as CASSDSGPLASLYYGYTF.

The chain links TRBV5-1 to TRBJ2-5, with D perhaps TRBD1 (6 bases). Germline CDR1 reads SGHRS; CDR2 reads YFSETQ. The CDR3 extends over 16 amino acids. V lost 4 bases and J 4 bases, leaving 20 bases between the germline ends. CDR3 residues: CASSLSWQGIVETQYF. The CDR3 DNA reads TGCGCCAGCAGCCTCTCTTGGCAGGGGATTGTAGAGACCCAGTACTTC.

Many counts were recorded for this clone. The rearrangement joins TRBV19 to TRBJ1-5; maybe TRBD1 (5 bases). There are 16 residues in the CDR3. V lost 9 bases and J lost 4, with 22 bases in between. The V gene's germline CDR1 is LNHDA and CDR2 SQIVND (reference sequence). DNA for the CDR3: TGTGCCAGCACCCCCCTGGGGGACGGAGGTAATCAGCCCCAGCATTTT. Translation: CASTPLGDGGNQPQHF.

CDR3 nucleotides: TGTGCCAGTAGATCGCGGGAGGCCTACAATGAGCAGTTCTTC. It codes for CASRSREAYNEQFF. V usage is TRBV19 and J usage is TRBJ2-1, with TRBD2 matching over 8 bases. The trim removed 6 bases at V and 2 bases at J, leaving 3 bases unmatched. This CDR3 is built from 14 residues. Germline V gene data show CDR1 as LNHDA and CDR2 as SQIVND (reference sequence).

The chain recombines TRBV27 with TRBJ2-7; 10 bases fit TRBD1. The CDR3 contains 15 residues. In germline, CDR1 is MNHEY, CDR2 SMNVEV (reference sequence). Trimming took 3 bases from V and 3 from J; bases not matched to a gene: 5. The CDR3 sequence is CASSLTGGSGYEQYF. The CDR3 DNA reads as TGTGCCAGCAGTTTGACAGGGGGCTCGGGCTACGAGCAGTACTTC.

V gene TRBV27 combines with J gene TRBJ1-4; no definite D call. The CDR3 is made up of 11 amino acids. Germline-derived CDR1 and CDR2 are MNHEY and SMNVEV (reference sequence). V was pared by 6 bases and J by 5 bases, with 4 bases between. The CDR3 is CASRSNEKLFF. The CDR3 nucleotides read TGTGCCAGCAGGAGCAATGAAAAACTGTTTTTT. Combining the CDR3 with reference TRBV27 and TRBJ1-4 gives the whole variable domain EAQVTQNPRYLITVTGKKLTVTCSQNMNHEYMSWYRQDPGLGLRQIYYSMNVEVTDKGDVPEGYKVSRKEKRNFPLILESPSPNQTSLYFCASRSNEKLFFGSGTQLSVL.

This clone appeared a single time. The V call is TRBV7-9, the J call TRBJ2-7, with D perhaps matching TRBD2 (6 bases). The CDR3 contains 16 residues. Germline CDR1 and CDR2: SEHNR and FQNEAQ (reference sequence). Trimming shortened V by 1 base and J by 0 bases, and 13 bases separated the two germline ends. Written as DNA, the CDR3 is TGTGCCAGCAGCTTAGATGGCCCGCGGGGCTCCTACGAGCAGTACTTC. Its protein is CASSLDGPRGSYEQYF.

This rearrangement joins TRBV2 to TRBJ1-5, with a tentative D call TRBD1 (5 bases). V was cut by 4 bases and J by 7 bases, with 17 bases left in between. The CDR3 sequence is 15 residues long. The germline V gene has CDR1 SNHLY and CDR2 FYNNEI. CDR3: CASSAGETRNQPQHF. The CDR3 nucleotides read TGTGCCAGCAGTGCGGGGGAGACGCGGAACCAGCCCCAGCATTTT.

The chain joins TRBV19 to TRBJ2-1; D gene uncertain. Germline-derived CDR1 and CDR2 are LNHDA and SQIVND (reference sequence). The V end was cut by 7 bases, the J end by 6 bases, with 19 bases between. The CDR3 extends over 15 amino acids. The CDR3 nucleotides are TGTGCCAGTACTCCGGCCCGGGCCGGGCGCAATGAGCAGTTCTTC. It yields the protein CASTPARAGRNEQFF.

This clone showed up just a few times. This chain joins TRBV4-2 and TRBJ1-1; D is uncertain. Germline-derived CDR1 and CDR2 are LGHNA and YNFKEQ. The CDR3 totals 15 residues. V lost 1 base and J 8 bases, leaving 17 bases between the germline ends. The CDR3 sequence is CASSQAGGTPSEAFF. Written as DNA, the CDR3 is TGTGCCAGCAGCCAAGCCGGCGGCACCCCCTCAGAAGCTTTCTTT.